The rows below give T cell receptor beta chains drawn from one sample of a study of circulating CD8 cells and anti-PD-1 response in melanoma. TCRdb re-called the reads through MiXCR, storing one row per CDR3 protein. The table lists about 1,200 distinct CDR3 sequences, approximately 11% of them singletons. The material sequenced was CD8+ T cells from PBMCs, taken at baseline or after one month of anti-PD-1 therapy (not recorded which). Receptors were obtained from a human donor with melanoma. Each CDR3 is given with its conserved first and last residue. A D gene is named only where the DNA matches it firmly. Size tells how often a clone was seen (once, few, many) or the class of an expanded clone, and some rows leave it out.

len,j_gene,v_gene,abundance,d_gene,CDR3aa,CDR3nt
16,TRBJ2-3,TRBV2,medium-sized,-,CASARTHGLSTDTQYF,TGTGCCAGCGCCCGAACTCATGGTCTGAGCACAGATACGCAGTATTTT
15,TRBJ2-1,TRBV30,-,TRBD2,CAWSYLAGAYNEQFF,TGTGCCTGGAGTTACTTAGCGGGGGCTTACAATGAGCAGTTCTTC
14,TRBJ2-3,TRBV27,large,-,CASSLSGGPNTQYF,TGTGCCAGCAGTTTATCCGGGGGGCCCAATACGCAGTATTTT
13,TRBJ2-7,TRBV6-5,-,-,CASSYGTEYEQYF,TGTGCCAGCAGTTACGGGACGGAGTACGAGCAGTACTTC
14,TRBJ2-3,TRBV24-1,medium-sized,-,CATSPGDNTDTQYF,TGTGCCACCAGTCCCGGGGACAACACAGATACGCAGTATTTT
14,TRBJ2-7,TRBV7-2,medium-sized,TRBD2,CASSSGGRGDGQYF,TGTGCCAGCAGCAGCGGGGGCCGGGGGGATGGGCAGTACTTC
17,TRBJ2-4,TRBV19,-,TRBD1,CASSFHLPGQGWNIQYF,TGTGCCAGTAGTTTTCATCTCCCAGGACAGGGGTGGAACATTCAGTACTTC
12,TRBJ1-1,TRBV11-2,medium-sized,-,CASSKTHTEAFF,TGTGCCAGCAGCAAAACACACACTGAAGCTTTCTTT
18,TRBJ1-2,TRBV7-2,large,-,CASSLSSTGDSFFYGYTF,TGTGCCAGCAGCTTATCATCGACGGGGGACTCCTTTTTCTATGGCTACACCTTC
12,TRBJ2-7,TRBV6-5,medium-sized,-,CASWDGLDEQYF,TGTGCCAGTTGGGACGGTCTGGACGAGCAGTACTTC
13,TRBJ2-3,TRBV2,-,-,CASKGTITDTQYF,TGTGCCAGCAAGGGGACCATCACAGATACGCAGTATTTT
16,TRBJ2-2,TRBV4-1,large,-,CASSRLQGPNGGELFF,TGCGCCAGCAGCCGGTTACAGGGCCCGAACGGCGGGGAGCTGTTTTTT
16,TRBJ2-3,TRBV6-8,medium-sized,-,CASRYSPAWGTDTQYF,TGTGCCAGCAGATACTCTCCAGCTTGGGGCACAGATACGCAGTATTTT
15,TRBJ1-2,TRBV27,medium-sized,TRBD1,CASSSLQGVDYGYTF,TGTGCCAGCAGTTCGCTACAGGGGGTGGACTATGGCTACACCTTC
13,TRBJ2-2,TRBV12-5,large,-,CASGLVITGELFF,TGTGCTAGTGGTTTGGTGATCACCGGGGAGCTGTTTTTT
18,TRBJ2-5,TRBV2,large,TRBD2,CASSLKLAGGPPEETQYF,TGTGCCAGCAGCCTCAAATTAGCGGGGGGGCCTCCGGAGGAGACCCAGTACTTC
13,TRBJ2-1,TRBV28,-,TRBD2,CASTSGGAGEQFF,TGTGCCAGCACTAGCGGGGGGGCCGGAGAGCAGTTCTTC
12,TRBJ2-7,TRBV19,-,-,CASSMMGNEQYF,TGTGCCAGTAGTATGATGGGGAACGAGCAGTACTTC
13,TRBJ2-7,TRBV6-2/TRBV6-3,few,-,CASREGLYYEQYF,TGTGCCAGCAGGGAAGGTCTGTACTACGAGCAGTACTTC
13,TRBJ2-7,TRBV19,medium-sized,-,CASSVTLDYEQYF,TGTGCCAGTAGTGTCACGCTAGACTACGAGCAGTACTTC
17,TRBJ2-1,TRBV4-1,large,TRBD2,CASSQDSGGLASNEQFF,TGCGCCAGCAGCCAAGATAGCGGGGGACTAGCGAGCAATGAGCAGTTCTTC
14,TRBJ2-1,TRBV2,hyperexpanded,TRBD2,CAGSPARGMNEQFF,TGTGCCGGAAGCCCTGCGCGGGGGATGAATGAGCAGTTCTTC
17,TRBJ2-1,TRBV19,-,TRBD2,CASSIVLAGGPNNEQFF,TGTGCCAGTAGTATAGTACTAGCGGGGGGGCCTAACAATGAGCAGTTCTTC
12,TRBJ1-1,TRBV5-4,medium-sized,-,CASSPWGTEAFF,TGTGCCAGCAGCCCCTGGGGGACTGAAGCTTTCTTT
16,TRBJ2-7,TRBV27,few,TRBD1,CASSLQGQGAVYEQYF,TGTGCCAGCAGTTTACAGGGACAGGGGGCCGTTTACGAGCAGTACTTC
16,TRBJ2-3,TRBV14,medium-sized,TRBD2,CASSPLAGMATDTQYF,TGTGCCAGCAGCCCCCTAGCGGGGATGGCAACAGATACGCAGTATTTT
15,TRBJ2-7,TRBV27,few,TRBD1,CASRPRDRLNYELYF,TGTGCCAGCAGACCGAGGGACAGACTTAACTACGAGCTGTACTTC
15,TRBJ2-1,TRBV19,medium-sized,-,CASSISGGPYNEQFF,TGTGCCAGTAGTATTTCGGGGGGCCCCTACAATGAGCAGTTCTTC
15,TRBJ2-3,TRBV20-1,-,TRBD2,CSASPGLADTDTQYF,TGCAGTGCTAGCCCCGGACTAGCGGACACAGATACGCAGTATTTT
13,TRBJ1-1,TRBV27,medium-sized,-,CASSWAEGTEAFF,TGTGCCAGCAGTTGGGCAGAAGGGACTGAAGCTTTCTTT
13,TRBJ1-5,TRBV24-1,medium-sized,TRBD1,CATAGGEGQPQHF,TGTGCCACCGCAGGGGGCGAGGGTCAGCCCCAGCATTTT
15,TRBJ1-6,TRBV6-6,few,-,CATDLSGQYNSPLHF,TGTGCCACCGACCTCTCCGGACAGTATAATTCACCCCTCCACTTT
17,TRBJ2-3,TRBV5-1,-,TRBD2,CASSLLAGAIVPDTQYF,TGCGCCAGCAGCTTGTTAGCGGGGGCTATCGTTCCAGATACGCAGTATTTT
15,TRBJ2-5,TRBV27,large,-,CASRKLLGQAETQYF,TGTGCCAGCAGAAAACTCCTTGGACAAGCAGAGACCCAGTACTTC
17,TRBJ1-6,TRBV28,few,-,CASSLPGRDSLSSPLHF,TGTGCCAGCAGTTTACCAGGGAGGGACTCCCTGAGTTCACCCCTCCACTTT
15,TRBJ2-1,TRBV7-2,medium-sized,TRBD2,CASSFGTSDYNEQFF,TGTGCCAGCAGCTTTGGGACTAGCGATTACAATGAGCAGTTCTTC
12,TRBJ2-1,TRBV5-8,once,-,CASSLGENEQFF,TGTGCCAGCAGCTTGGGGGAGAATGAGCAGTTCTTC
15,TRBJ1-5,TRBV19,medium-sized,-,CASTALLGSNQPQHF,TGTGCCAGTACCGCCCTTCTAGGAAGCAATCAGCCCCAGCATTTT
14,TRBJ1-2,TRBV18,medium-sized,-,CASSPLKQIYGYTF,TGTGCCAGCTCACCACTTAAGCAAATCTATGGCTACACCTTC
13,TRBJ2-7,TRBV7-2,medium-sized,-,CASRPQGVYEQYF,TGTGCCAGCAGGCCCCAGGGCGTCTACGAGCAGTACTTC
15,TRBJ1-5,TRBV7-2,medium-sized,TRBD1,CASSFGTGGNQPQHF,TGTGCCAGCAGCTTTGGGACAGGGGGGAATCAGCCCCAGCATTTT
15,TRBJ1-1,TRBV19,-,-,CASSPSIFLAAEAFF,TGTGCCAGTAGTCCCTCAATCTTTCTGGCCGCTGAAGCTTTCTTT
12,TRBJ2-1,TRBV9,medium-sized,-,CASRGRDNEQFF,TGTGCCAGCAGGGGAAGGGACAATGAGCAGTTCTTC
15,TRBJ1-2,TRBV14,large,-,CASSQSGVTGRGYTF,TGTGCCAGCAGCCAATCCGGGGTTACCGGACGGGGCTACACCTTC
14,TRBJ1-1,TRBV2,large,-,CASREVVDFPEAFF,TGTGCCAGCAGGGAAGTAGTGGATTTCCCTGAAGCTTTCTTT
14,TRBJ1-6,TRBV5-5,large,TRBD1,CASSLGQGNSPLHF,TGTGCCAGCAGCTTGGGACAGGGTAATTCACCCCTCCACTTT
14,TRBJ2-3,TRBV9,medium-sized,TRBD1,CASSRQGATDTQYF,TGTGCCAGCAGCCGACAGGGGGCCACAGATACGCAGTATTTT
15,TRBJ2-5,TRBV29-1,medium-sized,-,CSVEKLVSSQETQYF,TGCAGCGTTGAAAAACTAGTATCCTCTCAAGAGACCCAGTACTTC
12,TRBJ2-2,TRBV25-1,-,-,CASSDGWGELFF,TGTGCCAGCAGTGACGGTTGGGGGGAGCTGTTTTTT
14,TRBJ2-3,TRBV20-1,few,-,CSAPMGTSLDTQYF,TGCAGTGCTCCGATGGGGACATCCCTAGATACGCAGTATTTT
13,TRBJ2-3,TRBV29-1,large,-,CSVDMPNTDTQYF,TGCAGCGTTGACATGCCGAACACAGATACGCAGTATTTT
15,TRBJ1-2,TRBV16,medium-sized,-,CASSQSRGTNYGYTF,TGTGCCAGCAGCCAATCTAGGGGGACGAACTATGGCTACACCTTC
14,TRBJ1-5,TRBV19,few,-,CASSIVDSNQPQHF,TGTGCCAGTAGTATTGTGGATAGCAATCAGCCCCAGCATTTT
14,TRBJ2-1,TRBV9,medium-sized,TRBD2,CASSRTSGFNEQFF,TGTGCCAGCTCGAGGACTAGCGGCTTCAATGAGCAGTTCTTC
15,TRBJ2-1,TRBV7-3,large,-,CASSSLGGPYNEQFF,TGTGCCAGCAGCTCCCTGGGGGGGCCCTACAATGAGCAGTTCTTC
16,TRBJ2-2,TRBV9,medium-sized,-,CASSGYGAALTGELFF,TGTGCCAGCAGCGGATACGGGGCGGCCCTAACCGGGGAGCTGTTTTTT
14,TRBJ1-1,TRBV27,medium-sized,-,CASSWGPMNTEAFF,TGTGCCAGCAGTTGGGGGCCAATGAACACTGAAGCTTTCTTT
13,TRBJ1-1,TRBV30,medium-sized,-,CAWSVAGRAEAFF,TGTGCCTGGAGTGTAGCGGGAAGAGCTGAAGCTTTCTTT
13,TRBJ1-1,TRBV27,medium-sized,-,CASSLGTAVEAFF,TGTGCCAGCAGTTTGGGGACGGCCGTTGAAGCTTTCTTT